A single sample is the source of the 29 T cell receptor beta chains below, sequenced in a study of OX40 agonist ivuxolimab in advanced cancers. The data were produced by immunoSEQ multiplex PCR, yet TCRdb's version contains in-frame clones alone and is incomplete. The sample contains 9,500 to 15,000 clones, about 75% of which appear only once. The input for sequencing was CD4+ or CD8+ T cells sorted from blood, taken in a trial of the OX40 agonist ivuxolimab. The receptor source for this set is an adult with an advanced solid tumor such as melanoma, head and neck, liver or kidney cancer.

This clone is labeled medium-sized (0.01 to 0.1%). The chain couples TRBV10-1 to TRBJ2-1; 12 bases are a match to TRBD2. The CDR3 covers 19 residues. In germline, CDR1 is WNHNN, CDR2 SYGVQD (reference sequence). V was clipped by 0 bases and J by 2 bases; unmatched bases: 8. The CDR3 region has the DNA TGCGCCAGCAGTGAGTCCAGGACTAGCGGGGCTAACCCCTACAATGAGCAGTTCTTC. Its translation: CASSESRTSGANPYNEQFF.

The chain has TRBV7-8 and TRBJ1-5; D unresolved. This CDR3 region has 13 residues. Trimming cost V 5 bases and J 7 bases, with 12 bases left between them. The germline CDR1 and CDR2 sequences are SGHVS and FQNEAQ. The CDR3 here is CASSPRTAQPQHF. For the CDR3, the DNA is TGTGCCAGCAGCCCGAGGACCGCCCAGCCCCAGCATTTT.

This rearrangement joins TRBV9 to TRBJ2-2, with no clear D. Trimming stripped 0 bases from V and 8 bases from J, with 5 bases between. The CDR3 contains 12 residues. Looked up from germline, CDR1 is SGDLS and CDR2 is YYNGEE. This chain's CDR3 is CASSVVSGELFF. CDR3 nucleotides: TGTGCCAGCAGCGTAGTTAGTGGGGAGCTGTTTTTT.

This clone has more than one count but fewer than ten. The CDR3 here is CASAIRVGDTEAFF. CDR3 sequence (DNA): TGTGCCAGTGCCATCAGGGTCGGAGACACTGAAGCTTTCTTT. This chain joins TRBV11-2 and TRBJ1-1; possibly TRBD1 for D (5 bases). The CDR3 extends over 14 amino acids. In germline, CDR1 is SGHAT, CDR2 FQNNGV. V was shortened by 9 bases and J by 3 bases, with 17 bases between the two germline ends. The complete variable domain, with remaining parts taken from reference TRBV11-2 and TRBJ1-1, reads EAGVAQSPRYKIIEKRQSVAFWCNPISGHATLYWYQQILGQGPKLLIQFQNNGVVDDSQLPKDRFSAERLKGVDSTLKIQPAKLEDSAVYLCASAIRVGDTEAFFGQGTRLTVV.

V is TRBV27 and J is TRBJ2-3; 8 bases are shared with TRBD1. Germline V CDR1 and CDR2: MNHEY, SMNVEV (reference sequence). This CDR3 region has 14 residues. V lost 7 bases, J lost 1 base, and 4 bases stayed unmatched. DNA of the CDR3: TGTGCCAGCAATCCGACAGGGGGCACAGATACGCAGTATTTT. It yields the protein CASNPTGGTDTQYF.

The V and J genes are TRBV6-5 and TRBJ1-1; D gene unclear. Trimming took off 2 bases at V and 4 bases at J, with 14 bases between the two ends. CDR1 and CDR2 from the germline V gene are MNHEY and SVGAGI. The CDR3 loop spans 15 amino acids. CDR3 coding DNA: TGTGCCAGCAGTTACGGAGGGTCCGCGGGCACTGAAGCTTTCTTT. Encoded protein: CASSYGGSAGTEAFF.

V and J are TRBV29-1 and TRBJ1-2, with 12 bases that match TRBD1. Germline values: CDR1 SQVTM, CDR2 ANQGSEA. The CDR3 covers 14 residues. After removal of 1 base from V and 8 bases from J, the junction contained 5 bases not matched to a gene. For the CDR3, the DNA is TGCAGCGTTGAAGTCGGGGGACAGGGGGCCGGCTACACCTTC. It codes for CSVEVGGQGAGYTF. The full variable domain, in which reference TRBV29-1 and TRBJ1-2 provide the parts outside the CDR3, is SAVISQKPSRDICQRGTSLTIQCQVDSQVTMMFWYRQQPGQSLTLIATANQGSEATYESGFVIDKFPISRPNLTFSTLTVSNMSPEDSSIYLCSVEVGGQGAGYTFGSGTRLTVV.

J is TRBJ2-7 and V is TRBV27; no definite D call. Germline V gene data show CDR1 as MNHEY and CDR2 as SMNVEV (reference sequence). The CDR3 is made up of 13 amino acids. V lost 2 bases and J lost 2, with 7 bases in between. The CDR3 nucleotides read TGTGCCAGCAGTTTAGCTGCAGCCTACGAGCAGTACTTC. Its translation is CASSLAAAYEQYF.

This clone was observed a few times. The chain joins TRBV7-9 to TRBJ2-1; possible D gene TRBD2, 5 bases. Trimming removed 10 bases from V and 0 bases from J, with 10 bases in between. Looked up from germline, CDR1 is SEHNR and CDR2 is FQNEAQ (reference sequence). The CDR3 covers 13 residues. In nucleotides, the CDR3 is TGTGCCACCGCGACTAACTCCTACAATGAGCAGTTCTTC. Residues: CATATNSYNEQFF.

This clone was recorded a few times. This rearrangement joins TRBV7-9 to TRBJ2-1; 10 bases match TRBD2. V shed 5 bases and J 2 bases; nucleotides not matched to a gene: 6. The CDR3 consists of 16 residues. Germline V gene sequence: CDR1 SEHNR, CDR2 FQNEAQ (reference sequence). The CDR3: CASSISSGSTYNEQFF. DNA for the CDR3: TGTGCCAGCAGCATCTCTAGCGGGAGCACCTACAATGAGCAGTTCTTC.

V is TRBV9 and J is TRBJ2-7; 8 bases fit TRBD1. The length of the CDR3 is 15 residues. Unmatched junction bases numbered 5, after V lost 0 bases and J lost 3 bases. The germline V gene encodes CDR1 SGDLS and CDR2 YYNGEE. CDR3 amino acids: CASSVGQGIIYEQYF. The DNA for the CDR3 is TGTGCCAGCAGCGTAGGACAGGGGATAATCTACGAGCAGTACTTC.

This sequence joins TRBV6-5 and TRBJ2-7; no reliable D call. Trimming cost V 7 bases and J 1 base, with 14 bases left between them. The germline CDR1 and CDR2 sequences are MNHEY and SVGAGI. The CDR3 totals 14 residues. The DNA of the CDR3 is TGTGCCAGCACCCCCAGCGCCGCTTCCTACGAGCAGTACTTC. Translated: CASTPSAASYEQYF.

This rearrangement joins TRBV5-1 to TRBJ2-7; 10 bases map to TRBD1. CDR3 length: 15 residues. Germline V lookup: CDR1 SGHRS, CDR2 YFSETQ. V lost 4 bases and J lost 0; bases outside the gene matches: 4. DNA of the CDR3: TGCGCCAGCAGCGAGGGACAGGGGCCCTCCTACGAGCAGTACTTC. It is translated as CASSEGQGPSYEQYF.

The chain has TRBV28 and TRBJ2-3; 9 bases align to TRBD2. V lost 10 bases and J lost 7; bases outside the gene matches: 9. In germline, CDR1 is MDHEN, CDR2 SYDVKM. The CDR3 consists of 13 residues. DNA of the CDR3: TGTGCCATCCTGTCGCGGGAGGGAAATACGCAGTATTTT. It encodes CAILSREGNTQYF.

The chain combines TRBV30 with TRBJ1-1, with TRBD1 matching 12 bases. This CDR3 is built from 16 residues. Germline V gene lookup returns CDR1 GTSNPN and CDR2 SVGIG (reference sequence). V gave up 1 base and J gave up 3 bases; unmatched junction bases: 6. CDR3 nucleotide sequence: TGTGCCTGGAGTGCAGGGACAGGGGGCGCGGACACTGAAGCTTTCTTT. Translating it yields CAWSAGTGGADTEAFF.

The chain is built from TRBV23-1 and TRBJ1-2; TRBD1 is a possible D gene (5 bases). TRBV23-1 qualifies as an ORF whose function is uncertain. The V end was cut by 2 bases, the J end by 0 bases, with 10 bases between. This CDR3 is built from 15 residues. The CDR3 loop is CASSQGGQTNYGYTF. The CDR3 region has the DNA TGCGCCAGCAGTCAAGGTGGACAAACTAACTATGGCTACACCTTC.

This chain uses TRBV10-1 with TRBJ2-7; TRBD2 aligns across 8 bases. Trimming cost V 3 bases and J 3 bases; bases outside gene matches: 4. The CDR3 spans 14 residues. In germline, CDR1 is WNHNN, CDR2 SYGVQD (reference sequence). The DNA of the CDR3 is TGCGCCAGCAGTGAAGCGGGAGCGGACTACGAGCAGTACTTC. Protein product: CASSEAGADYEQYF.

The V gene is TRBV7-2, the J gene TRBJ2-2, with TRBD2 matching over 8 bases. This CDR3 region has 16 residues. Trimming at V came to 1 base and at J to 6 bases, leaving 7 bases not matched to a gene. Germline loops: CDR1 SGHTA, CDR2 FQGNSA. CDR3 residues: CASSLVGTRESGELFF. The CDR3 DNA follows: TGTGCCAGCAGCTTAGTAGGGACTAGGGAGTCCGGGGAGCTGTTTTTT. Drawing the rest from reference TRBV7-2 and TRBJ2-2, the complete variable domain is GAGVSQSPSNKVTEKGKDVELRCDPISGHTALYWYRQSLGQGLEFLIYFQGNSAPDKSGLPSDRFSAERTGGSVSTLTIQRTQQEDSAVYLCASSLVGTRESGELFFGEGSRLTVL.

V is TRBV27 and J is TRBJ1-5; D remains unclear. The CDR3 length is 13 residues. V gave up 2 bases and J gave up 2 bases, with 4 bases separating them. Per germline, CDR1 MNHEY and CDR2 SMNVEV (reference sequence). Here the CDR3 reads CASSLMRNQPQHF. CDR3 nucleotide sequence: TGTGCCAGCAGTTTAATGCGCAATCAGCCCCAGCATTTT.

The V and J genes are TRBV27 and TRBJ1-1; possibly TRBD1 for D (6 bases). The V gene's germline CDR1 is MNHEY and CDR2 SMNVEV (reference sequence). The germline V and J ends were trimmed by 8 bases and 6 bases, with 13 bases remaining between them. This CDR3 has 12 residues. The CDR3 coding sequence is TGTGCCAGCGGAGGAGACAGGTCTGAAGCTTTCTTT. This sequence encodes CASGGDRSEAFF.

The rearrangement joins TRBV5-4 to TRBJ2-7; 11 bases fit TRBD2. CDR1 is SGHNT and CDR2 is YYREEE in the germline V gene (reference sequence). This CDR3 is 15 amino acids long. V lost 4 bases to trimming and J lost 6 bases; unmatched junction nucleotides: 9. CDR3 DNA: TGTGCCAGCAGCCCAACGACTAGCGGGACGGGCGAGCAGTACTTC. Residues: CASSPTTSGTGEQYF.

V gene TRBV19 combines with J gene TRBJ2-3; no clear D. This CDR3 region has 12 residues. V shed 4 bases and J shed 6 bases, with 8 bases lying between them. Germline CDR1 reads LNHDA; CDR2 reads SQIVND (reference sequence). CDR3 protein: CASSNQADTQYF. The CDR3 bases are TGTGCCAGTAGTAACCAAGCCGATACGCAGTATTTT.

This clone was picked up one time. The V and J genes are TRBV4-1 and TRBJ2-1; D not certain. In germline, CDR1 is MGHRA, CDR2 YSYEKL. The CDR3 loop spans 17 amino acids. The V and J ends lost 8 bases and 0 bases respectively, with 20 bases between them. The CDR3 DNA reads TGCGCCAGCCAGCCAAGAAGTGGGCTGAGCTCCTACAATGAGCAGTTCTTC. Its protein is CASQPRSGLSSYNEQFF.

The V gene is TRBV19, the J gene TRBJ1-5, with 7 bases fitting TRBD1. The J segment lost 3 bases and the V segment lost 2 bases, leaving 7 bases of the junction unmatched. Germline CDR1 and CDR2: LNHDA and SQIVND (reference sequence). The length of the CDR3 is 16 residues. CDR3 DNA: TGTGCCAGTAGTATAACATGGGACAGACACAATCAGCCCCAGCATTTT. Translated, it gives CASSITWDRHNQPQHF.

The chain carries TRBV14 and TRBJ2-5; no reliable D call. The CDR3 is 14 residues long. CDR1 and CDR2 (germline): SGHDN, FVKESK. The germline V and J ends were trimmed by 0 bases and 5 bases, with 10 bases remaining between them. CDR3 coding DNA: TGTGCCAGCAGCCAAGAAAGCGCGTCCGAGACCCAGTACTTC. It encodes CASSQESASETQYF.

V gene TRBV4-3 combines with J gene TRBJ2-5; possible D gene TRBD1, 6 bases. The CDR3 contains 15 residues. The germline gives CDR1 LGHNA, CDR2 YSLEER. Trimming took off 4 bases at V and 2 bases at J, with 14 bases between the two ends. The CDR3, as DNA: TGCGCCAGCAGCCGGGGGCACGGGCTTCAAGAGACCCAGTACTTC. Translation: CASSRGHGLQETQYF.

The genes are TRBV7-2 and TRBJ2-1; no clear D. Germline-derived CDR1 and CDR2 are SGHTA and FQGNSA. The CDR3 is 16 residues long. Trimming removed 0 bases at V and 4 bases at J, with 13 bases between. The CDR3, as DNA: TGTGCCAGCAGCTTAGCAACCGGAATATTATACAATGAGCAGTTCTTC. This encodes CASSLATGILYNEQFF. The entire variable domain, with the rest obtained from reference TRBV7-2 and TRBJ2-1, is as follows: GAGVSQSPSNKVTEKGKDVELRCDPISGHTALYWYRQSLGQGLEFLIYFQGNSAPDKSGLPSDRFSAERTGGSVSTLTIQRTQQEDSAVYLCASSLATGILYNEQFFGPGTRLTVL.

This clone was found once. The chain recombines TRBV5-6 with TRBJ1-5; tentative D call: TRBD1 (6 bases). Germline loops: CDR1 SGHDT, CDR2 YYEEEE. The length of the CDR3 is 15 residues. Trimming cost V 0 bases and J 0 bases, with 7 bases left between them. The CDR3 coding sequence is TGTGCCAGCAGCTTGGCAGGGGCTAGCAATCAGCCCCAGCATTTT. It translates to CASSLAGASNQPQHF. The entire variable domain, with the rest obtained from reference TRBV5-6 and TRBJ1-5, is as follows: DAGVTQSPTHLIKTRGQQVTLRCSPKSGHDTVSWYQQALGQGPQFIFQYYEEEERQRGNFPDRFSGHQFPNYSSELNVNALLLGDSALYLCASSLAGASNQPQHFGDGTRLSIL.

This clone was detected only once. This rearrangement joins TRBV9 to TRBJ2-2; 11 nucleotides match TRBD1. The CDR3 runs 17 residues. CDR1 is SGDLS and CDR2 is YYNGEE in the germline V gene. V lost 3 bases, J lost 5 bases, and 9 bases stayed unmatched. The CDR3 DNA reads as TGTGCCAGCAGCGCGCGGACAGGGGGCGCGGGGACCGGGGAGCTGTTTTTT. Amino acids: CASSARTGGAGTGELFF.